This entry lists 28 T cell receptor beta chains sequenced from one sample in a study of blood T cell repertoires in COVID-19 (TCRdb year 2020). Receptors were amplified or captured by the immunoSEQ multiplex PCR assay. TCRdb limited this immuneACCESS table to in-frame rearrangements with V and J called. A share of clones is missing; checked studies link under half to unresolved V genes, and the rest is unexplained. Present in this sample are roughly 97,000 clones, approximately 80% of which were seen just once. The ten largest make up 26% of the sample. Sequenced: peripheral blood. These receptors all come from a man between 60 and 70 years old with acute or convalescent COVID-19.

The CDR3 loop reads CASSSSGRSKTQYF. The CDR3, as DNA: TGTGCCAGCAGTTCTAGCGGGAGAAGTAAGACCCAGTACTTC. The chain carries TRBV28 and TRBJ2-5; TRBD2 matches at 10 bases. This CDR3 comprises 14 residues. CDR1 is MDHEN and CDR2 is SYDVKM in the germline V gene. The junction had 5 bases not matched to a gene; V was cut back by 4 bases and J by 6 bases.

CDR3: CASSASLELTQYF. CDR3 nucleotides: TGTGCCAGCAGTGCGTCCCTAGAGCTCACGCAGTATTTT. The chain has TRBV2 and TRBJ2-3, with D hard to call. V lost 4 bases, J lost 9 bases, and 14 bases lay in between. Germline lookup yields CDR1 SNHLY and CDR2 FYNNEI. This CDR3 is 13 amino acids long. The full variable domain, rest sourced from reference TRBV2 and TRBJ2-3, is EPEVTQTPSHQVTQMGQEVILRCVPISNHLYFYWYRQILGQKVEFLVSFYNNEISEKSEIFDDQFSVERPDGSNFTLKIRSTKLEDSAMYFCASSASLELTQYFGPGTRLTVL.

CDR3 residues: CASSYLAGVNYGYTF. The CDR3 DNA reads TGTGCCAGCAGTTACCTTGCAGGGGTTAACTATGGCTACACCTTC. The V and J genes are TRBV6-5 and TRBJ1-2; D is possibly TRBD1 (6 bases). Germline CDR1 MNHEY, CDR2 SVGAGI. Trimming took 2 bases from V and 1 from J, leaving 11 bases between them. The CDR3 is 15 residues long.

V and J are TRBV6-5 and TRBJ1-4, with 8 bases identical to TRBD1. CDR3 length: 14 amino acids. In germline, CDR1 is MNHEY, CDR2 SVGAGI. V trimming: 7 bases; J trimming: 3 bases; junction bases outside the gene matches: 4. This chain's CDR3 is CASKQGVANEKLFF. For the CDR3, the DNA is TGTGCCAGCAAACAGGGGGTGGCTAATGAAAAACTGTTTTTT.

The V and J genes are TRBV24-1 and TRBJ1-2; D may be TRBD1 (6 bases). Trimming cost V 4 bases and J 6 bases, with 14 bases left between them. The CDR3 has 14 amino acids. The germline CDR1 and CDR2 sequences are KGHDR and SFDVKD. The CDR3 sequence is CATSDRPGTHGYTF. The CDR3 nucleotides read TGTGCCACCAGTGACCGCCCCGGGACACATGGCTACACCTTC.

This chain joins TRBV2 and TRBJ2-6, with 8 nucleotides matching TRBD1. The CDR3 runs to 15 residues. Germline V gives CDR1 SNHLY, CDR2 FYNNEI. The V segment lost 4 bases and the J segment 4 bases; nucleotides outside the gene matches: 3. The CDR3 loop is CASSGDRLGANVLTF. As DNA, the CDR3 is TGTGCCAGCAGTGGGGACAGGCTCGGGGCCAACGTCCTGACTTTC.

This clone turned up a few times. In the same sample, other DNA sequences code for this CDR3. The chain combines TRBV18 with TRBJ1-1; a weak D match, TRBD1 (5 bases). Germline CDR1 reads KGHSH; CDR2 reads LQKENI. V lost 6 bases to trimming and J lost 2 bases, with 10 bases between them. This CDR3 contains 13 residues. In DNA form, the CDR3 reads TGTGCCAGCTCCGGTCAGGGAAACACTGAAGCTTTCTTT. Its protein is CASSGQGNTEAFF.

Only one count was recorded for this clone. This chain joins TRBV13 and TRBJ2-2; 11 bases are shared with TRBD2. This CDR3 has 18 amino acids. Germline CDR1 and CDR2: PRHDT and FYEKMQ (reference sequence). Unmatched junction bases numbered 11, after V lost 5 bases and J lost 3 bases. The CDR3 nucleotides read TGTGCCAGCAGCCCGAGACTAGCGGGATTCATATACACCGGGGAGCTGTTTTTT. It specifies CASSPRLAGFIYTGELFF.

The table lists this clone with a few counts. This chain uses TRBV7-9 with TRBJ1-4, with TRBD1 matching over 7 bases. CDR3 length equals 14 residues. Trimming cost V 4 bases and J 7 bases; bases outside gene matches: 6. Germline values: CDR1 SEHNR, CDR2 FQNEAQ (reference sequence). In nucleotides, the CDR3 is TGTGCCAGCAGCTCCTTCGGGACAGCTGAAAAACTGTTTTTT. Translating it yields CASSSFGTAEKLFF.

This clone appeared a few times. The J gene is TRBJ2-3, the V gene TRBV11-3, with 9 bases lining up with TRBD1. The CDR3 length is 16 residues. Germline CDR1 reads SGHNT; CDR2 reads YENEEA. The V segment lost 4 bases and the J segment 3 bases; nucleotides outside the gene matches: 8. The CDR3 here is CASSSGTGSRTDTQYF. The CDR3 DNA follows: TGTGCCAGCAGCTCCGGGACAGGGAGCCGGACAGATACGCAGTATTTT.

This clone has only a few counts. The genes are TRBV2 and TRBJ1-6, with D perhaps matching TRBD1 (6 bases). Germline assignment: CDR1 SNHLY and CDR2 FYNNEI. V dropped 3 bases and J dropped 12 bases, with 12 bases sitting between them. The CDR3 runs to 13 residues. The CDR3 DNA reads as TGTGCCAGCAGTGAGCAGGGGATGGGACCCCTCCACTTT. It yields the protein CASSEQGMGPLHF.

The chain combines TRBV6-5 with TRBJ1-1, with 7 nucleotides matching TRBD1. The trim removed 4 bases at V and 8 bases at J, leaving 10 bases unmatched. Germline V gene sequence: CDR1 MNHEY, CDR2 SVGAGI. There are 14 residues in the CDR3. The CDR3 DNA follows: TGTGCCAGCAGTTGGGGGAGGACAGGACTAGAAGCTTTCTTT. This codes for CASSWGRTGLEAFF.

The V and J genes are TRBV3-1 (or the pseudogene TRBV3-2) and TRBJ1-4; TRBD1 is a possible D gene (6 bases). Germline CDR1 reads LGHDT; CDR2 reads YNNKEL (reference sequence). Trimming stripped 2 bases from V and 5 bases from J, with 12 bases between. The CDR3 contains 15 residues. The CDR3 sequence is CASSQTGQFNEKLFF. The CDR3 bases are TGTGCCAGCAGCCAAACCGGACAGTTCAATGAAAAACTGTTTTTT.

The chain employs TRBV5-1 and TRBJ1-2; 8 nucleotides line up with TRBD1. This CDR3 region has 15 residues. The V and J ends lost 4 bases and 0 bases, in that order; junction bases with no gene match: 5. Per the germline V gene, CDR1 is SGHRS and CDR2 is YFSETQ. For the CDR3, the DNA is TGCGCCAGCAGCAAGGGACAGGCACCTAACTATGGCTACACCTTC. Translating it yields CASSKGQAPNYGYTF.

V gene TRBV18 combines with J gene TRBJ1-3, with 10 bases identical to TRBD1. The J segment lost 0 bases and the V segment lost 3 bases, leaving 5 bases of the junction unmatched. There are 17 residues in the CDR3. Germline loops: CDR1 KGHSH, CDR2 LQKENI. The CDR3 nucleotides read TGTGCCAGCTCACCTCGGACAGGGGGATACTCTGGAAACACCATATATTTT. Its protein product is CASSPRTGGYSGNTIYF. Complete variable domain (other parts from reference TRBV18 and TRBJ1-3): NAGVMQNPRHLVRRRGQEARLRCSPMKGHSHVYWYRQLPEEGLKFMVYLQKENIIDESGMPKERFSAEFPKEGPSILRIQQVVRGDSAAYFCASSPRTGGYSGNTIYFGEGSWLTVV.

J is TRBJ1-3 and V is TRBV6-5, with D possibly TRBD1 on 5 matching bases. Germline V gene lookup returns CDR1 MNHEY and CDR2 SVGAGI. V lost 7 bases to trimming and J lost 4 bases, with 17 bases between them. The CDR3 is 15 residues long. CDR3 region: CASTLGRGIGNTIYF. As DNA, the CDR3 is TGTGCCAGCACCCTAGGACGGGGGATCGGAAACACCATATATTTT.

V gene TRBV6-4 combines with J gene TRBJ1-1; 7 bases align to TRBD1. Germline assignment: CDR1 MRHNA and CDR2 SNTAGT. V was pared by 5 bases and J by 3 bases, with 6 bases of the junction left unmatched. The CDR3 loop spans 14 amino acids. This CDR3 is CASSLQGIDTEAFF. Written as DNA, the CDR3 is TGTGCCAGCAGTTTACAGGGGATCGACACTGAAGCTTTCTTT.

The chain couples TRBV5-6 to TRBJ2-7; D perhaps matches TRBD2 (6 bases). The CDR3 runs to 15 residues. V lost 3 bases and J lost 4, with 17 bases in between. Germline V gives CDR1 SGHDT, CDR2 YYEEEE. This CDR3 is CASSYPGLGSYEQYF. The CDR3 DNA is TGTGCCAGCAGCTACCCGGGACTGGGATCTTACGAGCAGTACTTC.

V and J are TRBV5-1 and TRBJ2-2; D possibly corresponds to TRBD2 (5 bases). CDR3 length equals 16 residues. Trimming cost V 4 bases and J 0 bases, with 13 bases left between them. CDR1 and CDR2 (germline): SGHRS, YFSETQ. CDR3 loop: CASSPASSTNTGELFF. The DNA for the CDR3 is TGCGCCAGCAGCCCAGCTAGCAGCACGAACACCGGGGAGCTGTTTTTT.

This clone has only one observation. The CDR3 is CSVATSGRETQYF. The CDR3 region has the DNA TGCAGCGTTGCTACTAGCGGGAGGGAGACCCAGTACTTC. The rearrangement joins TRBV29-1 to TRBJ2-5; 12 bases map to TRBD2. This CDR3 is 13 amino acids long. Germline loops: CDR1 SQVTM, CDR2 ANQGSEA. V trimming: 4 bases; J trimming: 5 bases; junction bases outside the gene matches: 2. The complete variable domain, with remaining parts taken from reference TRBV29-1 and TRBJ2-5, reads SAVISQKPSRDICQRGTSLTIQCQVDSQVTMMFWYRQQPGQSLTLIATANQGSEATYESGFVIDKFPISRPNLTFSTLTVSNMSPEDSSIYLCSVATSGRETQYFGPGTRLLVL.

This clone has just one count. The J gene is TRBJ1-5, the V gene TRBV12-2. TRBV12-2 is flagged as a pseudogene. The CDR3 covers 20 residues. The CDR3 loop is CASRFPGTLAGTYSNQPQHF. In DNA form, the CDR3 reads TGTGCAAGTCGCTTCCCAGGGACTTTAGCCGGGACTTATAGCAATCAGCCCCAGCATTTT.

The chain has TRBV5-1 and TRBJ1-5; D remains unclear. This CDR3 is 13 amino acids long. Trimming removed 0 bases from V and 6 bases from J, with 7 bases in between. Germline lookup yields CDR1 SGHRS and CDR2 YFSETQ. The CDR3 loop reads CASSLDPSQPQHF. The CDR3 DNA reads TGCGCCAGCAGCTTGGATCCGTCTCAGCCCCAGCATTTT.

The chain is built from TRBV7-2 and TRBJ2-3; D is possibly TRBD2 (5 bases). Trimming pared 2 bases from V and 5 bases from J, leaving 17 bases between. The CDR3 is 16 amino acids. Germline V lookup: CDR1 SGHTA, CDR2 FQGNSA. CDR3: CASSLSVGEGEDTQYF. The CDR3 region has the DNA TGTGCCAGCAGCTTATCGGTGGGAGAGGGCGAAGATACGCAGTATTTT.

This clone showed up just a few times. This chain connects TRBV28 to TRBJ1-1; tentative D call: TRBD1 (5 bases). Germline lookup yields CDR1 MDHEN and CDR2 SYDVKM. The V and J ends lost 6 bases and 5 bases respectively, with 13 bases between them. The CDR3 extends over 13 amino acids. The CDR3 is CASSRPGITEAFF. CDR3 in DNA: TGTGCCAGCAGCCGCCCAGGGATTACTGAAGCTTTCTTT.

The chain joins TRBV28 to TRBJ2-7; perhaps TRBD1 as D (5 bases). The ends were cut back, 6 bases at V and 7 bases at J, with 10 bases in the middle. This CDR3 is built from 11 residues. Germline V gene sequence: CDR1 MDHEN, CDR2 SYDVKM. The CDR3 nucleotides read TGTGCCAGCAGCCATAACAGGGAGCAGTACTTC. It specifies CASSHNREQYF.

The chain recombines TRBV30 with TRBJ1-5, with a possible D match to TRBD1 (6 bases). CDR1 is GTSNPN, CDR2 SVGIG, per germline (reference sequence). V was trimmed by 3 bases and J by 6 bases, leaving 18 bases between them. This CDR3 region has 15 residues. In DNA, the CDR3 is TGTGCCTGGAGCCCAAGAACAGGGTTGGGTCAGCCCCAGCATTTT. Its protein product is CAWSPRTGLGQPQHF.

The CDR3 DNA reads TGTGCCAGTAGTTTCAGGGGCGGGGAGCTGTTTTTT. This translates into CASSFRGGELFF. The chain links TRBV19 to TRBJ2-2; tentatively, D is TRBD1 (6 bases). V gave up 5 bases and J gave up 7 bases, with 8 bases separating them. The CDR3 has 12 amino acids. The germline gives CDR1 LNHDA, CDR2 SQIVND (reference sequence).

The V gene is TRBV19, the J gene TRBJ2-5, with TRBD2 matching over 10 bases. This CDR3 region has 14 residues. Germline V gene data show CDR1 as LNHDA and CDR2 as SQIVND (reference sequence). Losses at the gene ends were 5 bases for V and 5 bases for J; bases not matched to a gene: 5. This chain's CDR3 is CASSLGLATETQYF. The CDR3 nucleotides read TGTGCCAGTAGTCTGGGACTAGCGACTGAGACCCAGTACTTC.